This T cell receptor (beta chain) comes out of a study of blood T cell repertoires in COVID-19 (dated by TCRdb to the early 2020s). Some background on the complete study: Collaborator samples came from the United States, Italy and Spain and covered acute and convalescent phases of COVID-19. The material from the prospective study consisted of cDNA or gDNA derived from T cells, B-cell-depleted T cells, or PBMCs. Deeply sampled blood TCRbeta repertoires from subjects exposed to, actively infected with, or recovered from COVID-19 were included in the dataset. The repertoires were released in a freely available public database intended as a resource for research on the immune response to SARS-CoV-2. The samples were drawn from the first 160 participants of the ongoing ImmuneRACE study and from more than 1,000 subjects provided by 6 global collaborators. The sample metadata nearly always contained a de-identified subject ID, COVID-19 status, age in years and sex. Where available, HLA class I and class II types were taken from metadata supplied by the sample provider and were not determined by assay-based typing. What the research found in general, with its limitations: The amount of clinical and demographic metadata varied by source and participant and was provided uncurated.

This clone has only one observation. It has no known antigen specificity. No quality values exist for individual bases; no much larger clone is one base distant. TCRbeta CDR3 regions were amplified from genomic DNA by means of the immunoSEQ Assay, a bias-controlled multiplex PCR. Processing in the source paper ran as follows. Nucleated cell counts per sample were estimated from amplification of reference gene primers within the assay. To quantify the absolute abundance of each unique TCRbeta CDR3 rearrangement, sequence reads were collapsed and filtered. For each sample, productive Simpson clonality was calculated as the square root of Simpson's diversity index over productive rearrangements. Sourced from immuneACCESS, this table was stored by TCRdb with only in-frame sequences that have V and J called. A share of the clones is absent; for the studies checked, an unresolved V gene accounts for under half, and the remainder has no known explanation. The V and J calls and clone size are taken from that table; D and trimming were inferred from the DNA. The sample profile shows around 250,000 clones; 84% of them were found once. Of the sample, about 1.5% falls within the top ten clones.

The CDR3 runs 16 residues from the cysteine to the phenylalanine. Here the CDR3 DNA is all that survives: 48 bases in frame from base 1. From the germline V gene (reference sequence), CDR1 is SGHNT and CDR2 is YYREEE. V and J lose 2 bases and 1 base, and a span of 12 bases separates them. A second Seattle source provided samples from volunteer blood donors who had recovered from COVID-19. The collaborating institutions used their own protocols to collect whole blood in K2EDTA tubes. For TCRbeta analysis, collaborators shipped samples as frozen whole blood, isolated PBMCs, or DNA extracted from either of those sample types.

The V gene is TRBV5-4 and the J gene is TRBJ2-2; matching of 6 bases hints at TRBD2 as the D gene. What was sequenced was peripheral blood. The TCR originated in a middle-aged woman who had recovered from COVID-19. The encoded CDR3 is CASSLGGALNTGELFF. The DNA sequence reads TGTGCCAGCAGCTTAGGAGGGGCGCTGAACACCGGGGAGCTGTTTTTT.